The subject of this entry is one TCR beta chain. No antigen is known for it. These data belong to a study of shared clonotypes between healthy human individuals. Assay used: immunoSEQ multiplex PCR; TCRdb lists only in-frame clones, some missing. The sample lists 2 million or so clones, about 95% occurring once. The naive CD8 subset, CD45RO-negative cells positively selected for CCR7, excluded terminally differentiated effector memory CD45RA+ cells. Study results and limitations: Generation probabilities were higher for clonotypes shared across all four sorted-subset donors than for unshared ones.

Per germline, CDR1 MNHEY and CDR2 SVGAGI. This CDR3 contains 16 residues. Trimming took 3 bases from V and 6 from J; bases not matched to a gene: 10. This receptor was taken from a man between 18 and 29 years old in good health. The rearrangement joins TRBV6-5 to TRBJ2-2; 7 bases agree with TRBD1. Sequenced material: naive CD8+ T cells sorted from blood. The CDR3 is CASSYRKGAGAGELFF. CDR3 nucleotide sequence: TGTGCCAGCAGTTATCGGAAGGGGGCCGGTGCCGGGGAGCTGTTTTTT.